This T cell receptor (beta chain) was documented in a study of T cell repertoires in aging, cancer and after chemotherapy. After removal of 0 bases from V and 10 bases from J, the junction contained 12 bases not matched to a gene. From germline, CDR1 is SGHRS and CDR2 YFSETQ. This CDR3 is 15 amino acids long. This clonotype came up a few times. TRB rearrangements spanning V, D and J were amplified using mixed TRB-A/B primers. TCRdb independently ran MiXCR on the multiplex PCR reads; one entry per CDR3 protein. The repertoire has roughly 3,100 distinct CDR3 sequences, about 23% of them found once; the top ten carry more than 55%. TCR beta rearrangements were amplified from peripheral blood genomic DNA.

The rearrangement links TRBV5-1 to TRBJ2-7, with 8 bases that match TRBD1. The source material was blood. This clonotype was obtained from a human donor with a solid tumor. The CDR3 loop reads CASSLAGGQGSLQYF. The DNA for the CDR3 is TGCGCCAGCAGCTTGGCCGGAGGACAGGGTTCGCTACAGTACTTC. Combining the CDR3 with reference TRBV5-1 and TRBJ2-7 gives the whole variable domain KAGVTQTPRYLIKTRGQQVTLSCSPISGHRSVSWYQQTPGQGLQFLFEYFSETQRNKGNFPGRFSGRQFSNSRSEMNVSTLELGDSALYLCASSLAGGQGSLQYFGPGTRLTVT.